This is a list of T cell receptor beta chains from one sample in a study of T cell repertoires in cytomegalovirus infection. TCRdb redid the calling of the reads with MiXCR, one entry per CDR3 protein. This table holds a few hundred thousand distinct CDR3 sequences, roughly 43% found once. For these receptors, no antigen is known. The sample in question was cultured PBMCs, obtained from culture after CMV antigen stimulation. The receptors were sampled from a human donor in good health (CMV status not recorded). Some clones in this sample may be carry-over from other donors' samples. CDR3s include the opening cysteine and the closing phenylalanine or tryptophan. D genes are given only for firm matches. Clone size appears in some rows only: once, few, many, or a class for an expanded clone.

abundance	v_gene	j_gene	d_gene	CDR3aa	CDR3nt
few	TRBV10-3	TRBJ1-6	TRBD1	CAISSTGGSYNSPLHF	TGTGCCATCAGTTCAACAGGGGGGAGTTATAATTCACCCCTCCACTTT
.	TRBV12-3/TRBV12-4	TRBJ2-4	.	CASSDPGVAKNIQYF	TGTGCCAGCAGTGATCCTGGTGTAGCCAAAAACATTCAGTACTTC
.	TRBV4-1	TRBJ2-1	.	CASSQDPIAAVLSYNEQFF	TGTGCCAGCAGCCAAGATCCCATAGCGGCCGTCCTCTCCTACAATGAGCAGTTCTTC
.	TRBV7-4	TRBJ1-1	TRBD1	CASSLPERTGNTEAFF	TGTGCCAGCAGCTTACCCGAACGGACAGGGAACACTGAAGCTTTCTTT
many	TRBV7-2	TRBJ2-7	.	CASSPRAQGSSYEQYF	TGTGCCAGCAGCCCAAGGGCGCAGGGGAGCTCCTACGAGCAGTACTTC
few	TRBV7-8	TRBJ2-5	TRBD2	CASSHLAGKETQYF	TGTGCCAGCAGCCACCTAGCGGGCAAAGAGACCCAGTACTTC
.	TRBV7-6	TRBJ2-7	TRBD2	CASSLVTSGRAINGEQYF	TGTGCCAGCAGCTTAGTGACTAGCGGGAGGGCCATTAATGGGGAGCAGTACTTC
.	TRBV5-5	TRBJ1-4	.	CASSLAGSATNEKLFF	TGTGCCAGCAGCTTGGCCGGATCTGCAACTAATGAAAAACTGTTTTTT
few	TRBV7-2	TRBJ2-7	.	CASSFSREMNYEQYF	TGTGCCAGCAGCTTCTCCAGGGAGATGAACTACGAGCAGTACTTC
.	TRBV7-9	TRBJ1-4	.	CASSLGTFYATNEKLFF	TGTGCCAGCAGCTTAGGAACCTTTTACGCAACTAATGAAAAACTGTTTTTT
.	TRBV24-1	TRBJ2-1	.	CATRDLGRLLAESSYNEQFF	TGTGCCACCCGTGATTTAGGGCGACTTTTAGCCGAGAGCTCCTACAATGAGCAGTTCTTC
few	TRBV23-1	TRBJ2-7	TRBD1	CASSQNPDRETSYEQYF	TGCGCCAGCAGTCAAAACCCGGACAGGGAAACCTCCTACGAGCAGTACTTC
.	TRBV6-8	TRBJ2-2	.	CASSYNRDTNTGELFF	TGTGCCAGCAGTTACAACCGGGACACCAACACCGGGGAGCTGTTTTTT